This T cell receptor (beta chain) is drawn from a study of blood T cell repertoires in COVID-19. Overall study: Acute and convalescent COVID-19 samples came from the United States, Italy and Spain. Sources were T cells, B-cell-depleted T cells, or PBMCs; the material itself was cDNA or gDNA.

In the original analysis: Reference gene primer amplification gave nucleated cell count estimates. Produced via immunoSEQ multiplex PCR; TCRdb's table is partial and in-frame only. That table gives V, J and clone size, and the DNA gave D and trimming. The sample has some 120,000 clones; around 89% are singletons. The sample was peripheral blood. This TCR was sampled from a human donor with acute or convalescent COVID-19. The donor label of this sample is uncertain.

Here the CDR3 DNA reads TGTGCCAGCAGTCGCGGGGTGGATAATTCACCCCTCCACTTT. This translates into CASSRGVDNSPLHF. The chain combines TRBV3-1 (or the pseudogene TRBV3-2) with TRBJ1-6; no reliable D call. CDR1 LGHDT and CDR2 YNNKEL come from the germline V gene (reference sequence). Trimming cost V 6 bases and J 5 bases, with 11 bases left between them. This CDR3 is built from 14 residues.